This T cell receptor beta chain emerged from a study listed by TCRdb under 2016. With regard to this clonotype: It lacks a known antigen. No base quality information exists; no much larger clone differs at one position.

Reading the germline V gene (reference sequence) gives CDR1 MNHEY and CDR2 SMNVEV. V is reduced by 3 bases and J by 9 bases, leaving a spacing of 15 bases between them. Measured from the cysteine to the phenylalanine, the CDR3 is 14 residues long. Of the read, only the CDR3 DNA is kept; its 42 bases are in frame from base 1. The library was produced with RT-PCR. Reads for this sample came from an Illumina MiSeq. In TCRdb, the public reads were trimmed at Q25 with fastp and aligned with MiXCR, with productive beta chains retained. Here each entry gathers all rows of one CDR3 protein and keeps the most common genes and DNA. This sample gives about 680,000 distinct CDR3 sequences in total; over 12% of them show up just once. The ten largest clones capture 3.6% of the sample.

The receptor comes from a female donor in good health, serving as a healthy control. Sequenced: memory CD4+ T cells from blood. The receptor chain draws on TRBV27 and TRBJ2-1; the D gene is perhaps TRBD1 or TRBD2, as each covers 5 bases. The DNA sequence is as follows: TGTGCCAGCAGTTTCATACCCCCGGGGCGTGAGCAGTTCTTC. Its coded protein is CASSFIPPGREQFF.